Given below is one T cell receptor (beta chain) in context. What it binds is unknown. The data originate from a study of blood T cells in healthy people across ages. The use of a sample-barcoded 5' primer and a J-beta primer mix characterized a second PCR of roughly 6 to 11 cycles. Every cDNA molecule carried a tag from a template-switch adaptor bearing 12 random nucleotides. TCRdb processed the 5' RACE reads anew with MiXCR; each CDR3 protein has one entry. Of about 1.1 million distinct CDR3 sequences listed, 35% to 45% are singletons. The V segment lost 3 bases and the J segment 4 bases; nucleotides outside the gene matches: 10. CDR3 length: 16 residues. Germline loops: CDR1 MDHEN, CDR2 SYDVKM. Overall study findings and caveats: Diversity was higher, and naive CD4+ cells more numerous, in long-lived donors than in aged donors. Older age went with lower TCR beta diversity per million T cells, in a roughly linear way.

A minimum of 6 micrograms of total RNA was extracted per sample. The rearrangement joins TRBV28 to TRBJ1-1; TRBD1 agrees at 8 bases. Sequencing input: blood. The receptor was isolated from a man between 18 and 35 years old in good health. The CDR3 is CASSFTRQGIGTEAFF. The CDR3, as DNA: TGTGCCAGCAGTTTCACAAGACAGGGGATAGGCACTGAAGCTTTCTTT. Looking up the rest from reference TRBV28 and TRBJ1-1 gives the full variable domain: DVKVTQSSRYLVKRTGEKVFLECVQDMDHENMFWYRQDPGLGLRLIYFSYDVKMKEKGDIPEGYSVSREKKERFSLILESASTNQTSMYLCASSFTRQGIGTEAFFGQGTRLTVV.